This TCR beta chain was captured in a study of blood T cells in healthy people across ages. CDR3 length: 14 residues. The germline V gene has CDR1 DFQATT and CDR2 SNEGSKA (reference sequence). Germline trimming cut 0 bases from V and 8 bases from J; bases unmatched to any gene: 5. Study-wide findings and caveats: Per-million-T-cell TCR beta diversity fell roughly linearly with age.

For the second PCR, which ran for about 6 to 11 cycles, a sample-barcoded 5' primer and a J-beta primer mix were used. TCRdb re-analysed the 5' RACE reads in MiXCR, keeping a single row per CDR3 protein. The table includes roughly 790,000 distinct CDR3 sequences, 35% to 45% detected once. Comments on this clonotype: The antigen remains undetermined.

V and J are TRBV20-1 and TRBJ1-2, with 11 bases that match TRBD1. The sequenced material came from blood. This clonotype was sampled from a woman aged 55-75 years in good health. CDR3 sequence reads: CSARDPDRGLGYTF. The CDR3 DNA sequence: TGCAGTGCTAGAGATCCGGACAGGGGGCTGGGCTACACCTTC.